The 18 T cell receptor beta chains in this list originate from one sample, sequenced in a study of Tregs in tolerant kidney transplant recipients (dated 2019 in TCRdb). Library preparation employed the immunoSEQ multiplex PCR assay. Held by TCRdb, this immuneACCESS table contains in-frame sequences only and omits some clones. Under half of the omission traces to an unresolved V gene where checked; the cause of the rest is unknown. Recorded for this sample are approximately 75,000 clones; more than 85% of them occurred a single time. The top ten constitute 0.34% of the sample. Reading the label with the study, this specimen's time point is: blood sample drawn before combined kidney and bone marrow transplant. The sequenced sample was Tregs from blood, obtained before the transplant. The receptors shown here come from a human donor who received a combined kidney and bone marrow transplant.

This chain connects TRBV5-6 to TRBJ2-3, with 10 bases aligning to TRBD2. CDR3 length: 15 residues. V shed 2 bases and J 3 bases; nucleotides not matched to a gene: 3. CDR1 and CDR2 (germline): SGHDT, YYEEEE. The CDR3 region has the DNA TGTGCCAGCAGCTTAAAACTAGCGGGAACAGATACGCAGTATTTT. Amino acid sequence: CASSLKLAGTDTQYF.

The V gene is TRBV5-4, the J gene TRBJ2-4; 9 bases fit TRBD2. CDR3 length: 15 residues. The V gene end was trimmed by 0 bases and the J gene end by 6 bases; junction bases not matched to a gene: 4. CDR1 and CDR2 from the germline V gene are SGHNT and YYREEE (reference sequence). The DNA of the CDR3 is TGTGCCAGCAGCTTGGCCGGGACTAGCAGAAACATTCAGTACTTC. It encodes CASSLAGTSRNIQYF.

This clone was observed a handful of times. The J gene is TRBJ2-1, the V gene TRBV5-1, with 7 nucleotides matching TRBD2. The CDR3 loop spans 15 amino acids. The trim removed 0 bases at V and 4 bases at J, leaving 4 bases unmatched. CDR1 and CDR2 (germline): SGHRS, YFSETQ. CDR3 in amino acids: CASSLGLAAYNEQFF. The CDR3 nucleotides read TGCGCCAGCAGCTTGGGGCTAGCGGCTTACAATGAGCAGTTCTTC.

The genes are TRBV27 and TRBJ1-1; no clear D. The CDR3 contains 13 residues. Trimming stripped 5 bases from V and 4 bases from J, with 11 bases between. The germline CDR1 and CDR2 sequences are MNHEY and SMNVEV (reference sequence). CDR3 in amino acids: CASSVLAGTEAFF. The DNA for the CDR3 is TGTGCCAGCAGTGTTCTTGCCGGCACTGAAGCTTTCTTT.

The chain has TRBV19 and TRBJ1-1; 8 nucleotides align to TRBD1. Trimming cost V 3 bases and J 0 bases; bases outside gene matches: 3. The CDR3 runs 15 residues. Germline-derived CDR1 and CDR2 are LNHDA and SQIVND (reference sequence). The chain's CDR3 is CASSIQGAMNTEAFF. Here the CDR3 DNA reads TGTGCCAGTAGTATCCAGGGGGCCATGAACACTGAAGCTTTCTTT. The full variable domain, rest sourced from reference TRBV19 and TRBJ1-1, is DGGITQSPKYLFRKEGQNVTLSCEQNLNHDAMYWYRQDPGQGLRLIYYSQIVNDFQKGDIAEGYSVSREKKESFPLTVTSAQKNPTAFYLCASSIQGAMNTEAFFGQGTRLTVV.

The chain is built from TRBV18 and TRBJ1-1, with 7 bases matching TRBD1. CDR3 size: 14 residues. Germline V gene lookup returns CDR1 KGHSH and CDR2 LQKENI. The ends lost 4 bases at V and 5 bases at J; junction bases unmatched: 7. The CDR3 protein is CASSQTGRDTEAFF. CDR3 nucleotide sequence: TGTGCCAGCTCACAGACAGGGAGGGATACTGAAGCTTTCTTT.

V and J are TRBV27 and TRBJ2-1; D tentatively reads TRBD1 or TRBD2 (6 bases each). The V gene's germline CDR1 is MNHEY and CDR2 SMNVEV (reference sequence). Trimming stripped 4 bases from V and 4 bases from J, with 17 bases between. The CDR3 is made up of 16 amino acids. The chain's CDR3 is CASSWGAGYLYNEQFF. The CDR3 nucleotides are TGTGCCAGCAGTTGGGGGGCGGGATATTTGTACAATGAGCAGTTCTTC.

This clone was detected only once. This chain joins TRBV28 and TRBJ1-5; D remains ambiguous. V was trimmed by 5 bases and J by 2 bases, leaving 7 bases between them. The CDR3 length is 13 residues. Germline CDR1 is MDHEN and CDR2 is SYDVKM. The CDR3 sequence is CASSRRGNQPQHF. Written as DNA, the CDR3 is TGTGCCAGCAGTAGGAGGGGCAATCAGCCCCAGCATTTT.

The rearrangement joins TRBV6-1 to TRBJ2-7; TRBD2 aligns across 11 bases. The germline gives CDR1 MNHNS, CDR2 SASEGT. The length of the CDR3 is 16 residues. Trimming took 3 bases from V and 7 from J; bases not matched to a gene: 11. The DNA of the CDR3 is TGTGCCAGCAGTGATCAAGGACTAGCGGGCCTTAGGGAGCAGTACTTC. Translated: CASSDQGLAGLREQYF.

The CDR3 here is CASSPDRPLNTEAFF. In nucleotides, the CDR3 is TGTGCCAGCAGCCCCGACAGACCTCTGAACACTGAAGCTTTCTTT. The chain recombines TRBV5-8 with TRBJ1-1, with TRBD1 as a possible D gene (5 bases). This CDR3 has 15 residues. V lost 4 bases and J 0 bases, leaving 13 bases between the germline ends. The germline V gene has CDR1 SGHTS and CDR2 YDEGEE.

This clone was counted a few times. V usage is TRBV19 and J usage is TRBJ1-4; unclear D gene. The CDR3 is 17 residues long. Germline loops: CDR1 LNHDA, CDR2 SQIVND (reference sequence). V dropped 2 bases and J dropped 0 bases, with 13 bases sitting between them. CDR3 DNA: TGTGCCAGTAGTATATACCCACCGAGGGCAACTAATGAAAAACTGTTTTTT. This sequence encodes CASSIYPPRATNEKLFF. Full variable domain (rest looked up from reference TRBV19 and TRBJ1-4): DGGITQSPKYLFRKEGQNVTLSCEQNLNHDAMYWYRQDPGQGLRLIYYSQIVNDFQKGDIAEGYSVSREKKESFPLTVTSAQKNPTAFYLCASSIYPPRATNEKLFFGSGTQLSVL.

This chain connects TRBV6-1 to TRBJ1-1; tentative D call: TRBD1 (5 bases). CDR1 is MNHNS, CDR2 SASEGT, per germline. V was shortened by 7 bases and J by 5 bases, with 8 bases between the two germline ends. This CDR3 is 11 amino acids long. CDR3 protein: CASNRRTEAFF. CDR3 sequence (DNA): TGTGCCAGCAACAGGCGGACTGAAGCTTTCTTT.

This clone was detected only once. The rearrangement uses TRBV28 and TRBJ1-1; D ambiguous. V lost 2 bases, J lost 1 base, and 11 bases lay in between. Germline CDR1 reads MDHEN; CDR2 reads SYDVKM. This CDR3 has 15 amino acids. CDR3 loop: CASSLRIGSNTEAFF. The CDR3 bases are TGTGCCAGCAGTTTAAGGATAGGCTCGAACACTGAAGCTTTCTTT.

This chain connects TRBV2 to TRBJ2-6; 7 nucleotides agree with TRBD1. The V gene's germline CDR1 is SNHLY and CDR2 FYNNEI. J was trimmed by 4 bases and V by 6 bases; bases with no gene match: 6. CDR3 size: 15 residues. The chain's CDR3 is CASRLDRAGANVLTF. Written as DNA, the CDR3 is TGTGCCAGCAGACTTGACAGGGCCGGGGCCAACGTCCTGACTTTC.

This chain joins TRBV2 and TRBJ2-7; D uncertain. This CDR3 contains 16 residues. The V gene lost 3 bases and the J gene lost 0 bases, with 15 bases spanning the gap. Germline CDR1 SNHLY, CDR2 FYNNEI. The CDR3 loop is CASSDRGSYSSYEQYF. DNA for the CDR3: TGTGCCAGCAGTGACCGCGGCTCCTACAGCTCCTACGAGCAGTACTTC.

This clone was found a few times. V and J are TRBV5-1 and TRBJ2-1, with 11 bases that match TRBD2. CDR1 and CDR2 from the germline V gene are SGHRS and YFSETQ. CDR3 length equals 16 residues. V was pared by 0 bases and J by 5 bases, with 4 bases of the junction left unmatched. The CDR3 loop reads CASSLGGTSGNNEQFF. In DNA, the CDR3 is TGCGCCAGCAGCTTGGGGGGGACTAGCGGAAACAATGAGCAGTTCTTC.

The chain carries TRBV28 and TRBJ2-7, with a tentative D call TRBD2 (6 bases). This CDR3 is built from 15 residues. The V end lost 7 bases, the J end lost 2 bases, and 18 bases lay between the germline ends. Per germline, CDR1 MDHEN and CDR2 SYDVKM. The CDR3 here is CASNGAGTITYEQYF. Written as DNA, the CDR3 is TGTGCCAGCAATGGAGCGGGTACTATTACCTACGAGCAGTACTTC.

This rearrangement joins TRBV5-1 to TRBJ1-4, with D hard to call. The germline gives CDR1 SGHRS, CDR2 YFSETQ. The CDR3 totals 14 residues. V shed 2 bases and J shed 6 bases, with 11 bases lying between them. The CDR3 nucleotides read TGCGCCAGCAGCTTCAGCGGGTACCATGAAAAACTGTTTTTT. Translating gives CASSFSGYHEKLFF.